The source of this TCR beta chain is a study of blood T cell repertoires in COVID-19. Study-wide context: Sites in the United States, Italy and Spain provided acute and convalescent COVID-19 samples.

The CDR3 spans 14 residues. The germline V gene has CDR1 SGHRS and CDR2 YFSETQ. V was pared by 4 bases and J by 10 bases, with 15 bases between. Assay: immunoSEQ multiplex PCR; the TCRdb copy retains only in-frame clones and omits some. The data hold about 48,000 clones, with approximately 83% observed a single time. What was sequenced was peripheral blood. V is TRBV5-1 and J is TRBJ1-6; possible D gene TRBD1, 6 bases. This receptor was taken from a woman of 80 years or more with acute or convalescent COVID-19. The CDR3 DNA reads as TGCGCCAGCAGCCCGGTTTCGGGGGGCTCACCCCTCCACTTT. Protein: CASSPVSGGSPLHF. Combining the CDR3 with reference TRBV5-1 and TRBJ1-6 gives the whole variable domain KAGVTQTPRYLIKTRGQQVTLSCSPISGHRSVSWYQQTPGQGLQFLFEYFSETQRNKGNFPGRFSGRQFSNSRSEMNVSTLELGDSALYLCASSPVSGGSPLHFGNGTRLTVT.